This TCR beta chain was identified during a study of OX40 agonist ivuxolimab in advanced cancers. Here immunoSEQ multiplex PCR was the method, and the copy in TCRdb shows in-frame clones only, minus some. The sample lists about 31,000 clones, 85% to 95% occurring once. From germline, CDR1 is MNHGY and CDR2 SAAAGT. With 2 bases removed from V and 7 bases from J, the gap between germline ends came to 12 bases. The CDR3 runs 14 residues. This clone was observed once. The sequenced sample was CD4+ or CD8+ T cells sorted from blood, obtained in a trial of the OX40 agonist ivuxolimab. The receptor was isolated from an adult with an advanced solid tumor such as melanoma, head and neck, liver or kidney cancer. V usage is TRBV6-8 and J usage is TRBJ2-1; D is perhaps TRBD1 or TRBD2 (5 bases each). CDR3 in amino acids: CASSYHGTANEQFF. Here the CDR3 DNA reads TGTGCCAGCAGTTACCATGGGACGGCTAATGAGCAGTTCTTC.